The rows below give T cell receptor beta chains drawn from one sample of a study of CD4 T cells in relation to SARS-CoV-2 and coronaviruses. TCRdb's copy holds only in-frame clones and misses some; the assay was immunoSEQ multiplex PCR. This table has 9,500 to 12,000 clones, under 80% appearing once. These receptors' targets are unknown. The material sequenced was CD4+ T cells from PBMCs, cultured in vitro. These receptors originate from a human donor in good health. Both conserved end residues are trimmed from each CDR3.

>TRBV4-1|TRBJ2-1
ASSRGGVAALGNEQF
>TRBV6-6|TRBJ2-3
ASRHSSQPDTQY
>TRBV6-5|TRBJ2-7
ASSRRGAHEQY
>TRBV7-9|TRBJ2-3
ASSQPYASSTDTQY
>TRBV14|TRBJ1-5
ASSQKQPQH
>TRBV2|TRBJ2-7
ASSLAETGREQY
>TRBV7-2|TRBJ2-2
ASSPTRASTGELF
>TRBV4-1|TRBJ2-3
ASSQVPGAGDTQY
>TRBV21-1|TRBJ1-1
ASSKVIRDRGPGDTEAF
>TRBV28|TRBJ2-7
ASSYTSGAGYEQY
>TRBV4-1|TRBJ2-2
ASRHLYRSNTGELF
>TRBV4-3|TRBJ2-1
ASSQVGGRERNEQF
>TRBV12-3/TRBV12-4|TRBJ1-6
ASSQLYNSPLH
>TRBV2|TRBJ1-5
ASSQGFSNQPQH
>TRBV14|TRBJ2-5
ASSSRWLPGGETQY
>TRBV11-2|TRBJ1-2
ASSRTFNYGYT
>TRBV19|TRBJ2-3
ASSPLAGDTDTQY
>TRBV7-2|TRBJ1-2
ASSATHRDKTNYGYT
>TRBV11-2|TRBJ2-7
ASSNYRVSAVEQY
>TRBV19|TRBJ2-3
ASSPLAGTDTQY
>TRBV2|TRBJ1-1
ASSESRGHPNTEAF
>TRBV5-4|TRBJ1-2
ASGQEEVYGYT
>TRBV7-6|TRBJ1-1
ASSPNQGLTEAF
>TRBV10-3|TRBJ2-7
AISESGSTYEQY
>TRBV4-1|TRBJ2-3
ASSHYISGGEADTQY
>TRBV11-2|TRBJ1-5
ASTRGQQDQPQH
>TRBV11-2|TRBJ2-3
ASSRAVLGDTQY
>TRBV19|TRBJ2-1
ASTWQGNSNEQF
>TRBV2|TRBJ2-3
ASSPRGARGTDTQY
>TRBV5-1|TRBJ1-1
ASSLTGMNTEAF
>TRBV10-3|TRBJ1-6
AISEQFRGDNSPLH
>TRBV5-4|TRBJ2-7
ASSPGVSYEQY
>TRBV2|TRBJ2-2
ASRGLAGTANTGELF
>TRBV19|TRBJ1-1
ASSAGTLNTEAF
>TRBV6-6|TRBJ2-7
ASSSEGVNGY
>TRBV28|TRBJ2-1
ASGNMGQVYNEQF
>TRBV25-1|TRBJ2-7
ASSEDGGYEQY
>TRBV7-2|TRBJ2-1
ASSQGSSYNEQF
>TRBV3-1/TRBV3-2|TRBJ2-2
ASRVGPGELF
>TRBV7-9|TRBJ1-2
ASSPTGLTYGYT
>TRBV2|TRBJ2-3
ASNQGGAADTQY
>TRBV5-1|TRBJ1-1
ASSLRSRIENTEAF
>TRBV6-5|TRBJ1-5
ASSARGGAYQPQH
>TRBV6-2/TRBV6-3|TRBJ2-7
ASSPDRYEQY
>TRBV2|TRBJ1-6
ASSPHQRNNSPLH
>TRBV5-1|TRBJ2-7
ASSKGTDSYEQY
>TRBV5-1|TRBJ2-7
ASSLDTSGYEQY
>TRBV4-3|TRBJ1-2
ASSQDRGQGVFGYT